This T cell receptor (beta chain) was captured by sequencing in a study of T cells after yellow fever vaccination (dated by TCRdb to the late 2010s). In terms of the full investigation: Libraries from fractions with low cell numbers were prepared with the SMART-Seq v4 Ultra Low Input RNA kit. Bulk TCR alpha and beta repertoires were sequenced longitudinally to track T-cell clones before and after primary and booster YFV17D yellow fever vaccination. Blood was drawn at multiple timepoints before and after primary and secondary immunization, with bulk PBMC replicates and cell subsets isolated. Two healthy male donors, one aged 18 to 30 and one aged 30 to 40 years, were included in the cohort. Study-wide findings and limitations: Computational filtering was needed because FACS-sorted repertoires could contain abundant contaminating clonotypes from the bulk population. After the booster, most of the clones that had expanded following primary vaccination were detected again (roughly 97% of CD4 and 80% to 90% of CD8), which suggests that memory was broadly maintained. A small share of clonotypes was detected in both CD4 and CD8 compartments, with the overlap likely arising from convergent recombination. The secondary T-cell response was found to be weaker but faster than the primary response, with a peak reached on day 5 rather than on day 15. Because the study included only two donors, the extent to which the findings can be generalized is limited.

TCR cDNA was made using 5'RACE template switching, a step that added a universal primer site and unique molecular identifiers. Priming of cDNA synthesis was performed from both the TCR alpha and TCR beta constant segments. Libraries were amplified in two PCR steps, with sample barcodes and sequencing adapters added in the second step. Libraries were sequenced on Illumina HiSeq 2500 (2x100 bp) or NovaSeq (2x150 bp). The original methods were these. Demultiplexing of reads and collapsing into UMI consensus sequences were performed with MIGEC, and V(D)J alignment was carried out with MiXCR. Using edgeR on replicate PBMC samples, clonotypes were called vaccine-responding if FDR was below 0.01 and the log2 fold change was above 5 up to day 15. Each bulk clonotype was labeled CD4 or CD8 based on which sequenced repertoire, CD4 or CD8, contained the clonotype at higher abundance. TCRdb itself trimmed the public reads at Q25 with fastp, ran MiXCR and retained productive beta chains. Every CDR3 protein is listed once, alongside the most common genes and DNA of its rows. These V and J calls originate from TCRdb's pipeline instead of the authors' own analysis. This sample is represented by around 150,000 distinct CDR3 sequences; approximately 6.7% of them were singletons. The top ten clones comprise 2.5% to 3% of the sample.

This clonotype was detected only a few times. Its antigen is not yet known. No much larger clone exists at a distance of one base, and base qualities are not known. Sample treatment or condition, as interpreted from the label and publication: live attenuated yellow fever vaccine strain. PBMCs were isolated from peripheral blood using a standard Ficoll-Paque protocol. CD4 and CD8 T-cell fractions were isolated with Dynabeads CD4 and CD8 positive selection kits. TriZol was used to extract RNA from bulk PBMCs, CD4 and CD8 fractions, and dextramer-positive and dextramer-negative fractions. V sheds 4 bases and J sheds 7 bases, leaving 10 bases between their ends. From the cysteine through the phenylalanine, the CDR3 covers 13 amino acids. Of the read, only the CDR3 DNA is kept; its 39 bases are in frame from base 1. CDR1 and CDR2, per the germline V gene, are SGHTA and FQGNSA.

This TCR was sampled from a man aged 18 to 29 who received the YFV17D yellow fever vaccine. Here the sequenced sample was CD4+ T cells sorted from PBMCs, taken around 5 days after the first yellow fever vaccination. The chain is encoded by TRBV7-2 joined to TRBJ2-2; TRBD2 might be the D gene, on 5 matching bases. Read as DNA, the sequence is TGTGCCAGCAGCTCGGACTTCATCGGGGAGCTGTTTTTT. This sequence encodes CASSSDFIGELFF.